This TCR beta chain derives from a study of beta chain features in type 1 diabetes. Study-level points and caveats: Shorter TCRB CDR3s, moderately but significantly so, marked every one of the four CD4+ subsets in Type 1 diabetes patients.

Germline trimming cut 8 bases from V and 7 bases from J; bases unmatched to any gene: 7. The germline V gene has CDR1 SGDLS and CDR2 YYNGEE. The CDR3 consists of 12 residues. This clone was seen only a few times. The target antigen is unknown. Expressed TCRB transcripts were sequenced because the entire RNA isolate underwent reverse transcription. The average read count of naive, central memory and regulatory T cell samples was several million. The protocol was immunoSEQ multiplex PCR, while the TCRdb copy is restricted to in-frame clones and leaves out a portion. The sample carries under 300,000 clones, 11% recorded once.

Sequencing was performed on naive CD4+ T cells from blood. The chain has TRBV9 and TRBJ1-2; 8 bases map to TRBD1. This TCR came from a man aged 25-40 years with type 1 diabetes. DNA of the CDR3: TGTGCCAGTCAGGGACAGGCTCTTGGCTACACCTTC. This translates into CASQGQALGYTF.